Each of the 10 T cell receptor beta chains below was sequenced from the same sample in a study of T cells expressing NK-cell markers. One entry per CDR3 protein, without DNA, is what TCRdb gives after re-calling the 5' RACE reads. This table lists about 550,000 distinct CDR3 sequences. The sequenced sample consisted of blood T cells: a sorted CD56 or NKG2C T cell subset, CD4+ or CD8+ T cells, or bulk PBMC T cells (not recorded which). The receptors stem from a man younger than 30 in good health.

The chain employs TRBV15 and TRBJ2-1; TCRdb indicates TRBD2, and absent DNA this call remains unverified. This CDR3 is built from 18 residues. Germline V gives CDR1 LNHNV, CDR2 YYDKDF (reference sequence). CDR3: CATSRGTSDSGIYNEQFF.

The V and J genes are TRBV4-3 and TRBJ2-4; TCRdb selects TRBD2, and the lack of DNA leaves this call unchecked. This CDR3 comprises 15 residues. Germline assignment: CDR1 LGHNA and CDR2 YSLEER. The CDR3 is CASSPKGGPENIQYF.

The V call is TRBV29-1, the J call TRBJ2-7; the D call of TRBD1 rests on TCRdb alone, since no DNA is present to check it. The CDR3 covers 14 residues. Germline CDR1 SQVTM, CDR2 ANQGSEA. The CDR3: CSVEVSGVAYEQYF.

This rearrangement joins TRBV6-6 to TRBJ2-1; there is no DNA to check the TCRdb D call of TRBD2. Germline CDR1 reads MNHNY; CDR2 reads SVGAGI (reference sequence). The CDR3 is made up of 13 amino acids. The CDR3 loop is CASSQARTSGSFF.

The chain carries TRBV12-3 or TRBV12-4 and TRBJ2-3; TCRdb gives TRBD2 as the D gene, but with no DNA this cannot be confirmed. The CDR3 length is 17 residues. CDR3 region: CASSSLQRRGGTDTQYF.

The chain carries TRBV7-9 and TRBJ1-4; TCRdb's assignment of TRBD1 cannot be checked, as there is no DNA. CDR3 length: 12 amino acids. The V gene's germline CDR1 is SEHNR and CDR2 FQNEAQ (reference sequence). The CDR3 region is CASSPSGGKLFF.

The gene calls are TRBV20-1 and TRBJ2-1; TCRdb returns TRBD1, unconfirmable since there is no DNA. This CDR3 contains 15 residues. CDR1 and CDR2 from the germline V gene are DFQATT and SNEGSKA (reference sequence). The CDR3 here is CSAREFGGEGNEQFF.

The J gene is TRBJ2-1, the V gene TRBV11-2; checking the TCRdb D call of TRBD2 is not possible without DNA. The germline V gene encodes CDR1 SGHAT and CDR2 FQNNGV. This CDR3 has 16 residues. The chain's CDR3 is CASSSTSASSYNEQFF.

The rearrangement links TRBV18 to TRBJ1-2; TCRdb's D call of TRBD1 is untestable without DNA. CDR1 is KGHSH and CDR2 is LQKENI in the germline V gene. The CDR3 length is 14 residues. Here the CDR3 reads CASSLGTDLYGYTF. Based on the CDR3 plus reference TRBV18 and TRBJ1-2, the full variable domain is NAGVMQNPRHLVRRRGQEARLRCSPMKGHSHVYWYRQLPEEGLKFMVYLQKENIIDESGMPKERFSAEFPKEGPSILRIQQVVRGDSAAYFCASSLGTDLYGYTFGSGTRLTVV.

This rearrangement joins TRBV12-3 or TRBV12-4 to TRBJ2-5; TCRdb returns TRBD2, unconfirmable since there is no DNA. The CDR3 length is 15 residues. CDR3 sequence: CASSPGNVGGETQYF.